This T cell receptor beta chain was identified during a study of shared clonotypes between healthy human individuals. From germline, CDR1 is SQVTM and CDR2 ANQGSEA. The CDR3 consists of 17 residues. V dropped 0 bases and J dropped 5; count of bases not matched to a gene: 11. General study points: Rarefaction demonstrated incomplete sorted-subset sequencing despite large depth. How much donors shared clonotypes was expected to be affected by sequencing depth. In having few donors, the study represented limited genetic and exposure-history diversity.

With regard to this clone: Its antigen is still unknown.

Every immunoSEQ plate was one replicate of a subset's evenly spread DNA. TCRdb's table, derived via immunoSEQ multiplex PCR, lists solely in-frame clones and lacks some. The sample holds some 1 million clones, 65% to 75% seen once. The specimen sequenced was memory CD4+ T cells sorted from blood. Subset described: CD45RA-negative fraction. This clonotype was obtained from a man aged 18-30 years in good health. V and J are TRBV29-1 and TRBJ2-3; 10 bases agree with TRBD2. DNA for the CDR3: TGCAGCGTTGAAGAGGGGGGAGCTAGCGGGAGAGTAGATACGCAGTATTTT. Its protein product is CSVEEGGASGRVDTQYF.